The 26 T cell receptor beta chains below come from one sample, sequenced in a study of blood T cell repertoires in COVID-19. The assay was immunoSEQ multiplex PCR, and TCRdb's table has in-frame clones only and misses some. This table has around 260,000 clones, approximately 84% appearing once. Sequenced input: peripheral blood. Receptor source: a person aged 65 to 85 with COVID-19, enrolled during active disease.

The chain carries TRBV11-2 and TRBJ1-4, with D unclear. V was clipped by 5 bases and J by 0 bases, with 7 bases between them. Per the germline V gene, CDR1 is SGHAT and CDR2 is FQNNGV. This CDR3 region has 14 residues. The DNA of the CDR3 is TGTGCCAGCAGCGGCGACACAACTAATGAAAAACTGTTTTTT. Translating gives CASSGDTTNEKLFF.

The V gene is TRBV7-2, the J gene TRBJ2-1; 8 nucleotides agree with TRBD2. J was trimmed by 14 bases and V by 5 bases; bases with no gene match: 20. Germline assignment: CDR1 SGHTA and CDR2 FQGNSA. The CDR3 runs 16 residues. The CDR3 DNA reads TGTGCCAGCAGCCAAAAGTCGGGACTAGGTGTAGGATGGGAGTTCTTC. Amino acids: CASSQKSGLGVGWEFF.

The chain carries TRBV5-4 and TRBJ2-3; 15 bases map to TRBD2. Germline-derived CDR1 and CDR2 are SGHNT and YYREEE (reference sequence). The CDR3 is 17 amino acids. The V and J ends lost 5 bases and 1 base, in that order; junction bases with no gene match: 5. The CDR3 DNA reads as TGTGCCAGCAGAGGGACTAGCGGGGGGTTTGGCACAGATACGCAGTATTTT. Translated: CASRGTSGGFGTDTQYF.

The V call is TRBV9, the J call TRBJ1-1, with D possibly being TRBD1 (5 bases). Germline CDR1 is SGDLS and CDR2 is YYNGEE. The CDR3 is made up of 14 amino acids. V was trimmed by 0 bases and J by 0 bases, leaving 6 bases between them. CDR3 residues: CASSVEDMNTEAFF. Written as DNA, the CDR3 is TGTGCCAGCAGCGTAGAGGACATGAACACTGAAGCTTTCTTT.

The V call is TRBV30, the J call TRBJ1-5; D gene uncertain. Trimming shortened V by 2 bases and J by 2 bases, and 10 bases separated the two germline ends. Germline values: CDR1 GTSNPN, CDR2 SVGIG (reference sequence). The CDR3 is 14 residues long. In DNA, the CDR3 is TGTGCCTGGAGTCTGGGCCAGGGCAATCAGCCCCAGCATTTT. It encodes CAWSLGQGNQPQHF.

The chain has TRBV4-1 and TRBJ2-7; TRBD2 might be the D (5 bases). Trimming shortened V by 4 bases and J by 3 bases, and 13 bases separated the two germline ends. The CDR3 runs to 14 residues. Germline-derived CDR1 and CDR2 are MGHRA and YSYEKL. The DNA of the CDR3 is TGCGCCAGCAGCCCTTCGGGAAGAATCTACGAGCAGTACTTC. Its protein is CASSPSGRIYEQYF.

J is TRBJ2-4 and V is TRBV19, with 9 bases aligning to TRBD1. The CDR3 loop spans 15 amino acids. The V and J ends lost 1 base and 12 bases, in that order; junction bases with no gene match: 10. Per the germline V gene, CDR1 is LNHDA and CDR2 is SQIVND (reference sequence). CDR3: CASSIGMDRGDPQYF. The CDR3, as DNA: TGTGCCAGTAGTATAGGGATGGACAGGGGAGACCCTCAGTACTTC.

The chain couples TRBV29-1 to TRBJ1-2, with 7 bases aligning to TRBD1. Germline-derived CDR1 and CDR2 are SQVTM and ANQGSEA. The length of the CDR3 is 12 residues. V shed 6 bases and J 8 bases; nucleotides not matched to a gene: 9. The CDR3: CSVGDSMKGYTF. CDR3 sequence (DNA): TGCAGCGTGGGGGACAGTATGAAGGGCTACACCTTC.

This chain's CDR3 is CASSRGQGEQYF. CDR3 sequence (DNA): TGTGCCAGCAGCAGGGGGCAGGGCGAGCAGTACTTC. V usage is TRBV6-6 and J usage is TRBJ2-7, with TRBD1 identical over 8 bases. Looked up from germline, CDR1 is MNHNY and CDR2 is SVGAGI (reference sequence). The V segment lost 6 bases and the J segment 6 bases; nucleotides outside the gene matches: 4. The CDR3 has 12 residues.

J is TRBJ1-1 and V is TRBV6-1, with D perhaps TRBD1 (6 bases). The CDR3 has 11 amino acids. The germline V gene has CDR1 MNHNS and CDR2 SASEGT. V lost 3 bases and J 11 bases, leaving 10 bases between the germline ends. The CDR3: CASSDTGSAFF. As DNA, the CDR3 is TGTGCCAGCAGTGACACAGGGTCGGCTTTCTTT.

The V gene is TRBV19, the J gene TRBJ1-2; TRBD1 matches at 7 bases. J gave up 0 bases and V 6 bases, and 4 bases lay outside the gene matches. The CDR3 runs 14 residues. CDR1 and CDR2 from the germline V gene are LNHDA and SQIVND (reference sequence). The CDR3 DNA reads as TGTGCCAGTAGGGGGACAGCCCCTAACTATGGCTACACCTTC. This codes for CASRGTAPNYGYTF.

This chain uses TRBV11-2 with TRBJ1-1; D might be TRBD1 (6 bases). The CDR3 covers 14 residues. The V and J ends lost 6 bases and 7 bases respectively, with 18 bases between them. CDR1 is SGHAT, CDR2 FQNNGV, per germline. CDR3 nucleotides: TGTGCCAGCAGGCCTAACAGGGATAGGAGTGAAGCTTTCTTT. The encoded protein is CASRPNRDRSEAFF.

The chain couples TRBV9 to TRBJ2-3, with 8 bases fitting TRBD2. This CDR3 is 14 amino acids long. Germline loops: CDR1 SGDLS, CDR2 YYNGEE. Trimming at V came to 0 bases and at J to 7 bases, leaving 4 bases not matched to a gene. CDR3 region: CASSVAGGLNTQYF. The DNA of the CDR3 is TGTGCCAGCAGCGTAGCGGGGGGGCTTAATACGCAGTATTTT.

This clone was found once. The chain couples TRBV13 to TRBJ2-3; D remains ambiguous. The CDR3 runs 14 residues. Germline V gene data show CDR1 as PRHDT and CDR2 as FYEKMQ (reference sequence). The germline V and J ends were trimmed by 3 bases and 6 bases, with 13 bases remaining between them. The CDR3 reads CASSLSLSTDTQYF. As DNA, the CDR3 is TGTGCCAGCAGCTTGTCCCTCTCCACTGATACGCAGTATTTT. Full variable domain (missing parts from reference TRBV13 and TRBJ2-3): AAGVIQSPRHLIKEKRETATLKCYPIPRHDTVYWYQQGPGQDPQFLISFYEKMQSDKGSIPDRFSAQQFSDYHSELNMSSLELGDSALYFCASSLSLSTDTQYFGPGTRLTVL.

This chain connects TRBV6-2 or TRBV6-3 to TRBJ2-1; 10 bases are a match to TRBD2. V was pared by 5 bases and J by 10 bases, with 2 bases of the junction left unmatched. The CDR3 contains 12 residues. Germline loops: CDR1 MNHEY, CDR2 SVGEGT. Written as DNA, the CDR3 is TGTGCCAGCAGTCTTAGCGGGGGGGAGCAGTTCTTC. Translated: CASSLSGGEQFF.

The count of this clone is one. This chain uses TRBV15 with TRBJ2-7; 7 bases agree with TRBD1. The germline CDR1 and CDR2 sequences are LNHNV and YYDKDF (reference sequence). The CDR3 totals 13 residues. V lost 4 bases to trimming and J lost 5 bases; unmatched junction nucleotides: 5. The CDR3 here is CATSTDRDHEQYF. The CDR3 DNA reads as TGTGCCACCAGCACCGACAGGGACCACGAGCAGTACTTC.

The chain has TRBV6-4 and TRBJ1-1; maybe TRBD1 (6 bases). Germline V CDR1 and CDR2: MRHNA, SNTAGT. V was clipped by 7 bases and J by 6 bases, with 15 bases between them. The CDR3 is made up of 13 amino acids. CDR3 residues: CASKQGEDAEAFF. As DNA, the CDR3 is TGTGCCAGCAAACAGGGAGAGGACGCTGAAGCTTTCTTT.

This chain links TRBV19 with TRBJ1-5; 9 bases align to TRBD1. The V segment lost 4 bases and the J segment 2 bases; nucleotides outside the gene matches: 6. This CDR3 region has 16 residues. Germline values: CDR1 LNHDA, CDR2 SQIVND (reference sequence). The CDR3 region is CASSKSRDRGNQPQHF. The DNA of the CDR3 is TGTGCCAGTAGTAAATCCCGGGACAGGGGCAATCAGCCCCAGCATTTT.

This clone was seen only once. The chain recombines TRBV19 with TRBJ1-1; 10 bases match TRBD1. V was clipped by 5 bases and J by 3 bases; unmatched bases: 0. Germline loops: CDR1 LNHDA, CDR2 SQIVND (reference sequence). The CDR3 spans 13 residues. Here the CDR3 reads CASSGTGDTEAFF. The CDR3 bases are TGTGCCAGTAGTGGGACAGGGGACACTGAAGCTTTCTTT.

This clone was counted between two and nine times. The V gene is TRBV14, the J gene TRBJ2-6; D gene uncertain. V dropped 2 bases and J dropped 0 bases, with 8 bases sitting between them. Germline-derived CDR1 and CDR2 are SGHDN and FVKESK. This CDR3 is built from 16 residues. The CDR3 DNA sequence: TGTGCCAGCAGCCAATATGTCCTCTCTGGGGCCAACGTCCTGACTTTC. This sequence encodes CASSQYVLSGANVLTF.

The J gene is TRBJ2-1, the V gene TRBV3-1 (or the pseudogene TRBV3-2); 8 bases are a match to TRBD2. V was pared by 0 bases and J by 15 bases, with 10 bases of the junction left unmatched. Germline V gene data show CDR1 as LGHDT and CDR2 as YNNKEL (reference sequence). The CDR3 covers 14 residues. The CDR3 is CASSQDRAQRGLFF. The CDR3 region has the DNA TGTGCCAGCAGCCAAGACAGAGCCCAGCGGGGGTTGTTCTTC.

This chain uses TRBV9 with TRBJ1-6; D is possibly TRBD1 (6 bases). This CDR3 contains 14 residues. Looked up from germline, CDR1 is SGDLS and CDR2 is YYNGEE. The ends were cut back, 1 base at V and 8 bases at J, with 10 bases in the middle. CDR3 region: CASSVSGADSPLHF. In nucleotides, the CDR3 is TGTGCCAGCAGCGTATCAGGGGCGGATTCACCCCTCCACTTT.

This chain's CDR3 is CASSQDQGEGYTF. The CDR3 nucleotides are TGTGCCAGCAGCCAGGATCAGGGGGAAGGCTACACCTTC. V gene TRBV3-1 (or the pseudogene TRBV3-2) combines with J gene TRBJ1-2; 7 bases line up with TRBD1. The CDR3 sequence is 13 residues long. From germline, CDR1 is LGHDT and CDR2 YNNKEL (reference sequence). Trimming at V came to 3 bases and at J to 8 bases, leaving 6 bases not matched to a gene.

The chain employs TRBV7-2 and TRBJ2-1, with 9 bases lining up with TRBD2. There are 17 residues in the CDR3. After removal of 4 bases from V and 8 bases from J, the junction contained 15 bases not matched to a gene. Germline CDR1 and CDR2: SGHTA and FQGNSA. The CDR3 protein is CASSYRGGSGSWYEQFF. The CDR3 DNA is TGTGCCAGCAGCTACCGGGGGGGTAGCGGGAGTTGGTATGAGCAGTTCTTC.

The J gene is TRBJ2-3, the V gene TRBV30; 10 bases match TRBD2. The CDR3 runs to 17 residues. J lost 9 bases, V lost 2 bases, and 17 bases had no gene match. In germline, CDR1 is GTSNPN, CDR2 SVGIG (reference sequence). The CDR3 here is CAWSKSKAGGHLGTQYF. Written as DNA, the CDR3 is TGTGCCTGGAGTAAAAGCAAAGCGGGAGGGCACCTTGGAACGCAGTATTTT.

The count of this clone is one. The J gene is TRBJ2-7, the V gene TRBV9, with 11 bases that match TRBD1. Germline-derived CDR1 and CDR2 are SGDLS and YYNGEE. This CDR3 region has 15 residues. V lost 4 bases, J lost 5 bases, and 8 bases stayed unmatched. This CDR3 is CASSLTGQGAHEQYF. As DNA, the CDR3 is TGTGCCAGCAGCCTAACCGGACAGGGGGCACACGAGCAGTACTTC.